A selection of T cell receptor beta chains follows, all from one sample in a study of cytomegalovirus exposure and HLA in healthy donors. Clones were sequenced by immunoSEQ multiplex PCR, and TCRdb holds only the in-frame ones, with some missing. The profile shows about 150,000 clones, 65% to 80% of them singletons. Sequenced sample: PBMCs. The receptors originated from a man between 40 and 49 years old in good health and CMV-seronegative. Both conserved end residues are part of each CDR3. Each record gives: clone size, D gene, J gene, V gene, CDR3 DNA, CDR3 protein. The D gene is left open where the match is weak. For some rows the clone size is stated as once, few or many, or as a class when expanded; others skip it.

>NA|NA|TRBJ1-1|TRBV5-8
TGTGCCAGCAGCACCCGGGGGGGGAACACTGAAGCTTTCTTT
CASSTRGGNTEAFF
>NA|NA|TRBJ2-5|TRBV7-3
TGTGCCAGCAGCGTAGGAAGAGGGGAGACCCAGTACTTC
CASSVGRGETQYF
>NA|NA|TRBJ1-5|TRBV23-1
TGCGCCAGCAGTCAATCGGAACGAGGGCGAGAGGGCAATCAGCCCCAGCATTTT
CASSQSERGREGNQPQHF
>NA|TRBD2|TRBJ2-7|TRBV6-6
TGTGCCAGCTCGACAGCGGGAGTATCGAGCGAGCAGTACTTC
CASSTAGVSSEQYF
>few|NA|TRBJ1-1|TRBV5-4
TGTGCCAGCAGCCGGAACACTGAAGCTTTCTTT
CASSRNTEAFF
>NA|TRBD1|TRBJ1-1|TRBV29-1
TGCAGCGCATCACAGGGGGGGACTGAAGCTTTCTTT
CSASQGGTEAFF
>NA|NA|TRBJ2-5|TRBV5-1
TGCGCCAGCGGCGGTTGGTCCATAGGGGAAGAGACCCAGTACTTC
CASGGWSIGEETQYF
>NA|TRBD1|TRBJ1-1|TRBV18
TGTGCCAGCTCGCTACAGGGGGAGGCTTTCTTT
CASSLQGEAFF
>few|TRBD1|TRBJ1-1|TRBV27
TGTGCCAGCCAGAGTCTACAGGGGGCGAAGGACACTGAAGCTTTCTTT
CASQSLQGAKDTEAFF
>few|TRBD2|TRBJ2-7|TRBV9
TGTGCCAGCAGCGTAGAGGGCGGGAGGGCCTACGAGCAGTACTTC
CASSVEGGRAYEQYF
>few|NA|TRBJ2-7|TRBV6-4
TGTGCCAGCAGCCTTTTAACGTACTCCTCGGGACTGCCTTCCTACGAGCAGTACTTC
CASSLLTYSSGLPSYEQYF
>NA|TRBD1|TRBJ2-1|TRBV4-3
TGCGCCAGCAGCGAGGACAGGGGTCCATACAATGAGCAGTTCTTC
CASSEDRGPYNEQFF
>NA|TRBD2|TRBJ2-1|TRBV28
TGTGCCAGTACTAGGGGGACTAGCTCCTACAATGAGCAGTTCTTC
CASTRGTSSYNEQFF
>NA|NA|TRBJ2-2|TRBV4-3
TGCGCCAGCAGCCAAGACTCGACCGGGGAGCTGTTTTTT
CASSQDSTGELFF
>NA|NA|TRBJ1-2|TRBV13
TGTGCCAGCGGGGGCGATCTCGCCAGTGGCTACACCTTC
CASGGDLASGYTF
>NA|TRBD1|TRBJ1-2|TRBV6-1
TGTGCCAGCAGTTCAGGACAGGCTTGGGTAGGCTACACCTTC
CASSSGQAWVGYTF
>few|TRBD1|TRBJ1-3|TRBV10-3
TGTGCCATCAGTGACTATGTCCGGGGTTCTCTGGGGGCCCGGGACAGGTCTGGAAACACCATATATTTT
CAISDYVRGSLGARDRSGNTIYF
>NA|NA|TRBJ2-7|TRBV5-8
TGTGCCAGCAGCTTCCATACTTACAGCTACGAGCAGTACTTC
CASSFHTYSYEQYF
>few|NA|TRBJ2-6|TRBV9
TGTGCCAGCAGATCGGAGGCCTTCTCTGGGGCCAACGTCCTGACTTTC
CASRSEAFSGANVLTF
>few|TRBD2|TRBJ2-2|TRBV7-3
TGTGCCAGCAGCCAAACTAGCGGGAGGAGCAACGGGGAGCTGTTTTTT
CASSQTSGRSNGELFF
>NA|NA|TRBJ2-5|TRBV4-1
TGCGCCAGCAGCCTCCTGGTATCAGGGGCCAATGGAGAGACCCAGTACTTC
CASSLLVSGANGETQYF
>NA|TRBD1|TRBJ1-2|TRBV14
TGTGCCAGCAGCCCCCGGACAGGGTATGGCTACACCTTC
CASSPRTGYGYTF
>NA|NA|TRBJ1-3|TRBV30
TGTGCCTGGAGTCCCCGAGGCACCATATATTTT
CAWSPRGTIYF
>NA|TRBD1|TRBJ1-1|TRBV18
TGTGCCAGCTCAACGACAGGGGCGGAGACTGAAGCTTTCTTT
CASSTTGAETEAFF
>NA|NA|TRBJ1-2|TRBV27
TGTGCCAGCAGTTTCTCTGCTAACTATGGCTACACCTTC
CASSFSANYGYTF
>NA|TRBD1|TRBJ2-3|TRBV9
TGTGCCAGCAGCGGTCGACAGGGGCGGGGCACAGATACGCAGTATTTT
CASSGRQGRGTDTQYF
>NA|TRBD2|TRBJ2-5|TRBV14
TGTGCCAGCAGCCAAAGTTTAGCGGGGGGGAAAGAGACCCAGTACTTC
CASSQSLAGGKETQYF
>NA|NA|TRBJ1-4|TRBV7-2
TGTGCCAGCAGCTTAGACAAGACTAATGAAAAACTGTTTTTT
CASSLDKTNEKLFF
>NA|TRBD1|TRBJ1-2|TRBV6-1
TGTGCTTTAGGACAGGGGGTCTATGGCTACACCTTC
CALGQGVYGYTF
>NA|NA|TRBJ2-7|TRBV4-3
TGCGCCAGCAGCCCCCGGGTAGGGAGCGAGCAGTACTTC
CASSPRVGSEQYF
>NA|TRBD2|TRBJ2-3|TRBV18
TGTGCCAGCTCACCCGGGACTAGCGGGAGCGGACATACGCAGTATTTT
CASSPGTSGSGHTQYF
>NA|NA|TRBJ2-2|TRBV13
TGTGCCAGCAGCTTAGTTAGCTCGGGGAGCGGGGAGCTGTTTTTT
CASSLVSSGSGELFF
>medium-sized|TRBD2|TRBJ2-1|TRBV6-1
TGTGCCTCCAAACCCTGGGGCGGGGGCAATGAGCAGTTCTTC
CASKPWGGGNEQFF
>NA|TRBD2|TRBJ2-7|TRBV4-3
TGCGCCAGTAGCACCACCTATCCGACGGGAGGGACCTACGAGCAGTACTTC
CASSTTYPTGGTYEQYF
>NA|NA|TRBJ2-7|TRBV15
TGTGCCACCAGCAACAAGATTACCGACGGGGTGCAGTACTTC
CATSNKITDGVQYF
>NA|NA|TRBJ2-1|TRBV10-3
TGTGCCATCAGTGTAGCGGCTAAATCAGGCGAGCAGTTCTTC
CAISVAAKSGEQFF
>few|TRBD1|TRBJ2-3|TRBV30
TGTGCCTGGAGCCACGGGACAGCCACAGATACGCAGTATTTT
CAWSHGTATDTQYF
>NA|NA|TRBJ1-4|TRBV7-2
TGTGCCAGCAGCTCGCGGGCAACTAATGAAAAACTGTTTTTT
CASSSRATNEKLFF
>NA|NA|TRBJ1-1|TRBV18
TGTGCCAGCTCACCACTCGGGGGAGAGTTGAACACTGAAGCTTTCTTT
CASSPLGGELNTEAFF
>NA|TRBD2|TRBJ2-7|TRBV19
TGTGCCAGTAGTGTGGGACTAGCGGGAGGGAACTCCTACGAGCAGTACTTC
CASSVGLAGGNSYEQYF
>few|NA|TRBJ2-3|TRBV11-2
TGTGCCAGCAGACTATCGTCGGGCACAGATACGCAGTATTTT
CASRLSSGTDTQYF
>NA|NA|TRBJ2-2|TRBV4-3
TGCGCCAGCAGCCAAGATTCCCGACAGGTTCTGAACACCGGGGAGCTGTTTTTT
CASSQDSRQVLNTGELFF
>once|TRBD2|TRBJ2-7|TRBV27
TGTGCCAGCAGCCCCCTTCCGGGGGGGGAGAGGCAGTACTTC
CASSPLPGGERQYF
>NA|NA|TRBJ2-3|TRBV30
TGTGCCTGGAGTAGAATCGGTACAGATACGCAGTATTTT
CAWSRIGTDTQYF
>NA|NA|TRBJ1-2|TRBV28
TGTGCCAGCAGTTTATTTCACCCGGTCACCAACTATGGCTACACCTTC
CASSLFHPVTNYGYTF
>NA|NA|TRBJ1-1|TRBV2
TGTGCCAGCACTCCAGGGGATTACACTGAAGCTTTCTTT
CASTPGDYTEAFF
>NA|NA|TRBJ2-7|TRBV27
TGTGCCAGCAGTTCAGTGGGCGGGGCGATCTACGAGCAGTACTTC
CASSSVGGAIYEQYF
>few|TRBD1|TRBJ2-6|TRBV4-1
TGCGCCAGCAGCCAAGACCGTCCGACAGGGGGCCTCTCTGGGGCCAACGTCCTGACTTTC
CASSQDRPTGGLSGANVLTF
>NA|NA|TRBJ1-4|TRBV10-3
TGTGCCATCAGTGAAAAGGGGCAGGGAAGTGAAAAACTGTTTTTT
CAISEKGQGSEKLFF
>NA|NA|TRBJ2-7|TRBV6-1
TGTGCCAGCAGACCCGCCCCGATGACTAGCTACGAGCAGTACTTC
CASRPAPMTSYEQYF
>NA|NA|TRBJ2-3|TRBV7-3
TGTGCCAGCAGCGCCGTTGGGGCAACAGATACGCAGTATTTT
CASSAVGATDTQYF
>NA|NA|TRBJ2-1|TRBV10-1
TGCGCCAGCGGTGGGGGGAGGCTCTTCAATGAGCAGTTCTTC
CASGGGRLFNEQFF